This paragraph covers one T cell receptor (beta chain) sequence. Its antigen remains unidentified. The repertoire was sequenced with immunoSEQ multiplex PCR; TCRdb's copy has only in-frame clones and lacks some. The sample has over 100,000 clones, about 92% seen once; the top ten hold approximately 0.75%. The sample comes from a study of siplizumab effects on memory and regulatory T cells. Findings and limits, study-wide: On average, about 72% of mappable alloreactive CD4+ clones were Treg-derived under siplizumab, against 26.9% in controls. Significant reduction of alloreactive sequences traceable to unstimulated CD4+ memory cells was observed with siplizumab. Many proliferating CD4+ or CD8+ clones remained unclassified. Roughly 75-96% of them could not be assigned either a naive or a memory phenotype.

V was trimmed by 0 bases and J by 7 bases, leaving 17 bases between them. Looked up from germline, CDR1 is MNHEY and CDR2 is SMNVEV (reference sequence). The CDR3 spans 16 residues. The material sequenced was Tregs sorted from blood. The receptor's source is a human donor in good health. The V gene is TRBV27, the J gene TRBJ2-3; D remains ambiguous. For the CDR3, the DNA is TGTGCCAGCAGTTTATCAGGCAGACTGCGTAGTCATACGCAGTATTTT. Protein sequence: CASSLSGRLRSHTQYF.